Described below is a single TCR beta chain sequence and its context. The read comes to an end 3 residues before the CDR3 does, leaving the germline J gene to fill in the end. These data come from a study of T cells in women clearing cervical HPV infection. Clones were read by immunoSEQ multiplex PCR, and TCRdb kept only the in-frame ones, dropping some. This repertoire includes under 50,000 clones. Germline loops: CDR1 SGHRS, CDR2 YFSETQ. The CDR3 is 17 amino acids. Trimming cost V 0 bases and J 4 bases, with 18 bases left between them. The sample comprised blood buffy coat. The TCR originated in a woman aged 18-69 years with a cervical HPV16 infection that either progressed to CIN3+ or cleared (not recorded which). This chain connects TRBV5-1 to TRBJ2-3, with a tentative D call TRBD2 (7 bases). The CDR3 is CASSLVLGGGPSDTQYF. Incomplete CDR3 DNA: TGCGCCAGCAGCTTGGTATTAGGCGGGGGCCCCTCAGATACG.